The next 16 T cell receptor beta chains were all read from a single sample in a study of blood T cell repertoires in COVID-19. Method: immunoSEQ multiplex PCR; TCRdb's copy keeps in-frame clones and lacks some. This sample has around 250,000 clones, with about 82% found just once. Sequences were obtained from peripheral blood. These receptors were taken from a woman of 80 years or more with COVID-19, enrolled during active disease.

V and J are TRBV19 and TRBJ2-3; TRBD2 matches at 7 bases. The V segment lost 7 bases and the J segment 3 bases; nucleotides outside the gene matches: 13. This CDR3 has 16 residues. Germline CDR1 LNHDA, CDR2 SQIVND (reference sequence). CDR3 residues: CASKPPGTTSTDTQYF. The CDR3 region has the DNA TGTGCCAGTAAACCCCCAGGGACTACAAGTACAGATACGCAGTATTTT.

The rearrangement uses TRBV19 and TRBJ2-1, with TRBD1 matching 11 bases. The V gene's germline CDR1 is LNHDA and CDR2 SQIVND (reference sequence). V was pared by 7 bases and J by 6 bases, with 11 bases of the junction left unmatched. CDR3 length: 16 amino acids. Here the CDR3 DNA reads TGTGCCAGTACCCGGGAGGGGACAGGGGGAACCAATGAGCAGTTCTTC. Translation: CASTREGTGGTNEQFF.

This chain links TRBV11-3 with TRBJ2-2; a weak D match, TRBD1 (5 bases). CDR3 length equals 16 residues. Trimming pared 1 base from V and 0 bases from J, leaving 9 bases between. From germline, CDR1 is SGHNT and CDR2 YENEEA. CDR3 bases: TGTGCCAGCAGCTTAGGAGGCAGGGCGAACACCGGGGAGCTGTTTTTT. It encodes CASSLGGRANTGELFF. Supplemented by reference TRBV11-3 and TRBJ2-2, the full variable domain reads EAGVVQSPRYKIIEKKQPVAFWCNPISGHNTLYWYLQNLGQGPELLIRYENEEAVDDSQLPKDRFSAERLKGVDSTLKIQPAELGDSAVYLCASSLGGRANTGELFFGEGSRLTVL.

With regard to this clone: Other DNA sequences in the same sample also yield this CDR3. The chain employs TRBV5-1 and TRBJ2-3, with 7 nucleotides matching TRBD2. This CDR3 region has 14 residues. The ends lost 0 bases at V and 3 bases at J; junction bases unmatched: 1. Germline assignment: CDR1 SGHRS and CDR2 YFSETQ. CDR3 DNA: TGCGCCAGCAGCTTGGGCGGGGGAACAGATACGCAGTATTTT. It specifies CASSLGGGTDTQYF.

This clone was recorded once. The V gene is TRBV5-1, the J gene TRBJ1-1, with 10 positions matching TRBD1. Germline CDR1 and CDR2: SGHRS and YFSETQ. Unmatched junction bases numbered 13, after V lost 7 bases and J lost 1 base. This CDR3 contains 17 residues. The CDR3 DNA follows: TGCGCCAGCCCGAGACAGGGGGCGCGGAGGGGGAACACTGAAGCTTTCTTT. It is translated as CASPRQGARRGNTEAFF.

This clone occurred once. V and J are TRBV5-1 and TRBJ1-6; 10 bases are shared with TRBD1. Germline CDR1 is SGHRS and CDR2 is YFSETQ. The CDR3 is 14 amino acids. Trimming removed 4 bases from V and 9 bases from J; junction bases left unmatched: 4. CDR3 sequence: CASSTGQGGSPLHF. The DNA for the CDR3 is TGCGCCAGCAGCACCGGACAGGGGGGTTCACCCCTCCACTTT.

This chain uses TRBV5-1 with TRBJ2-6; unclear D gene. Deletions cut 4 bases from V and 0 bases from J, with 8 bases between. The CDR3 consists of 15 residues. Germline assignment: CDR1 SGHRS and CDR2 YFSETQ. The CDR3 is CASSTVGSGANVLTF. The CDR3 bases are TGCGCCAGCAGCACGGTTGGCTCTGGGGCCAACGTCCTGACTTTC.

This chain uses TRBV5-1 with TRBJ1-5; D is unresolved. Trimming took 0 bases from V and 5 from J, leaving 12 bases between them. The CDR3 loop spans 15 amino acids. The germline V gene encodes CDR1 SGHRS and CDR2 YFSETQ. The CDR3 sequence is CASSLVSGKYQPQHF. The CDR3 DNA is TGCGCCAGCAGCTTGGTATCGGGGAAATATCAGCCCCAGCATTTT. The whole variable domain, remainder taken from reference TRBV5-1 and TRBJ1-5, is KAGVTQTPRYLIKTRGQQVTLSCSPISGHRSVSWYQQTPGQGLQFLFEYFSETQRNKGNFPGRFSGRQFSNSRSEMNVSTLELGDSALYLCASSLVSGKYQPQHFGDGTRLSIL.

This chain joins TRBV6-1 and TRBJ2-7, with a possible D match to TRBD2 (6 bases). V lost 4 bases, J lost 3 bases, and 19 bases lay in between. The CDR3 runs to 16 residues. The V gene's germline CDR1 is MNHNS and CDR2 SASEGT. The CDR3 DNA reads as TGTGCCAGCAGTGTCTACGGGGAGGTCCCGAACTACGAGCAGTACGTC. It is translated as CASSVYGEVPNYEQYV.

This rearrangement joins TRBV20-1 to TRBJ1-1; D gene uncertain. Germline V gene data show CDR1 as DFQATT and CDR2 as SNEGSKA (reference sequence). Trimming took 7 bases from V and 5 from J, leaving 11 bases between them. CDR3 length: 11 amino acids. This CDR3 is CSGDPRTEAFF. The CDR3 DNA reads TGCAGTGGCGATCCTCGAACTGAAGCTTTCTTT.

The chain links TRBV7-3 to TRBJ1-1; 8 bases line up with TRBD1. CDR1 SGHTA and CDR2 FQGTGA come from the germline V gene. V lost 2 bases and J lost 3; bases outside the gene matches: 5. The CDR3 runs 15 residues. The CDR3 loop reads CASSLSGGAYTEAFF. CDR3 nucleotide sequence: TGTGCCAGCAGCTTATCAGGGGGCGCGTACACTGAAGCTTTCTTT.

CDR3 loop: CAWRERREQYF. CDR3 sequence (DNA): TGTGCCTGGAGGGAGCGTCGCGAGCAGTACTTC. The chain employs TRBV30 and TRBJ2-7, with D unresolved. The CDR3 totals 11 residues. Germline V gene data show CDR1 as GTSNPN and CDR2 as SVGIG (reference sequence). V was shortened by 3 bases and J by 6 bases, with 9 bases between the two germline ends.

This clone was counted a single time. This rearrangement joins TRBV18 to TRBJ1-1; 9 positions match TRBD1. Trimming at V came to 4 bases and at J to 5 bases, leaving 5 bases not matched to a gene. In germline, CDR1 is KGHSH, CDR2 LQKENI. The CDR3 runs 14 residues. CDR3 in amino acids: CASSLGQGRTEAFF. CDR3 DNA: TGTGCCAGCTCACTAGGACAGGGGAGAACTGAAGCTTTCTTT.

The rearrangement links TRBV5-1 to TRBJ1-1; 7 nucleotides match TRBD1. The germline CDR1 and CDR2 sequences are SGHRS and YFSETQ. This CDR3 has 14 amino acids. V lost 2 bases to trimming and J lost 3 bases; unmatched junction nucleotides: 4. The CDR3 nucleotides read TGCGCCAGCAGCTTCGACAGGGAATACACTGAAGCTTTCTTT. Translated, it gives CASSFDREYTEAFF.

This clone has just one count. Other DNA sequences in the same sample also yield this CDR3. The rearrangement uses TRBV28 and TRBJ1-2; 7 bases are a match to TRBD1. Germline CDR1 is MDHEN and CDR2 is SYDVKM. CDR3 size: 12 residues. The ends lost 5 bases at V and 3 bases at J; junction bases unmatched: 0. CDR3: CASSQGDYGYTF. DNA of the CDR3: TGTGCCAGCAGTCAGGGGGACTATGGCTACACCTTC.

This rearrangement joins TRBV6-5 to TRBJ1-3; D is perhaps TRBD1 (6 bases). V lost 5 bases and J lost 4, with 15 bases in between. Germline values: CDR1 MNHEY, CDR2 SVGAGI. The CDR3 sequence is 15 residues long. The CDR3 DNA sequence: TGTGCCAGCAGTCCACCCGACAGGACGGGAAACACCATATATTTT. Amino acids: CASSPPDRTGNTIYF.